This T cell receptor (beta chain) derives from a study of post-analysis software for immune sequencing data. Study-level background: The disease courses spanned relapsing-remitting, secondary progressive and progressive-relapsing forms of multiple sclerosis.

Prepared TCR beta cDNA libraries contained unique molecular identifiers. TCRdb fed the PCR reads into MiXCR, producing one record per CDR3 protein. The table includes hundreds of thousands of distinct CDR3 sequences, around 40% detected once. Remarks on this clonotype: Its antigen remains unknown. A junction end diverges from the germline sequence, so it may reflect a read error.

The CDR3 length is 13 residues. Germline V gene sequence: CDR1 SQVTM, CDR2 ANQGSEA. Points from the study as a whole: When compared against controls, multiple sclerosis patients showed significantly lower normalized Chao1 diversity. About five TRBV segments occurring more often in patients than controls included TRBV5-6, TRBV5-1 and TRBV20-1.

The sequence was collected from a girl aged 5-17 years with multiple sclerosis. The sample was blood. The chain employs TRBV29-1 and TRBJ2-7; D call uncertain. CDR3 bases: TGCAGCGTTGTAGGGAATCAGTCCTACAAGCAGTACTTC. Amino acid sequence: CSVVGNQSYKQYF.